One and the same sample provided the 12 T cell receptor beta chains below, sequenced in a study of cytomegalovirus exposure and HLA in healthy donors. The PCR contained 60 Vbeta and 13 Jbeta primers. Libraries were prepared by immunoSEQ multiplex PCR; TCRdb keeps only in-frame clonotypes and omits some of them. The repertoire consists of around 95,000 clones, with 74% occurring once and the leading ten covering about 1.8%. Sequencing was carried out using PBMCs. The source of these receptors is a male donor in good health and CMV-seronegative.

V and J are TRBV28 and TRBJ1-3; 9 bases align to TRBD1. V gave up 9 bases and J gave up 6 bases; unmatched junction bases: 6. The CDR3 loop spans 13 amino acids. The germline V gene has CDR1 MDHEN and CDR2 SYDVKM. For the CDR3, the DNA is TGTGCCAGTCTCAGGACAGGGGCAAACACCATATATTTT. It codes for CASLRTGANTIYF.

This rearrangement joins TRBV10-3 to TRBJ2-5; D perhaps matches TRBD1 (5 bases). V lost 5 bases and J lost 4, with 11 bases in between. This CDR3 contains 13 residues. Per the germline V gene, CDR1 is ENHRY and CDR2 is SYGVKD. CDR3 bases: TGTGCCATCAGTAGGGGTCCTGGAGAGACCCAGTACTTC. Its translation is CAISRGPGETQYF.

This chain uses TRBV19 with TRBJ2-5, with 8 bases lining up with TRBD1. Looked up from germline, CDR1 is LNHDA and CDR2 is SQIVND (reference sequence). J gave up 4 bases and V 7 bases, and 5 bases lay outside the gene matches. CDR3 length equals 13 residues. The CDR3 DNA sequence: TGTGCCAGTACCTTACAGGGGGGAGAGACCCAGTACTTC. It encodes CASTLQGGETQYF.

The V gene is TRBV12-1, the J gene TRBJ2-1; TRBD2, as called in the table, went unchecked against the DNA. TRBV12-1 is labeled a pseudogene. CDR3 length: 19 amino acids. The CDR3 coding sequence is TGTGCCAGCCCTGCGGGAGTCCTAACTAACAGTTTCTCCTACAATGAGCAGTTCTTC. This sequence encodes CASPAGVLTNSFSYNEQFF.

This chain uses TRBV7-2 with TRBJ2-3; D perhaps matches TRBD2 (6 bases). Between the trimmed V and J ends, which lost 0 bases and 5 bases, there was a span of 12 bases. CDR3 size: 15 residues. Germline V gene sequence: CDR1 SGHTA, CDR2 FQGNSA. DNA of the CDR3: TGTGCCAGCAGCTTAGCTGCTGGGCGGGGAGATACGCAGTATTTT. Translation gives CASSLAAGRGDTQYF.

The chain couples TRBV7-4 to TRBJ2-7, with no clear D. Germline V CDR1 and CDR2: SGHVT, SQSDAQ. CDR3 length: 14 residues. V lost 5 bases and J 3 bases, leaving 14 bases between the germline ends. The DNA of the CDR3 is TGTGCCAGCAGCCCTCCCGAGACAAACTACGAGCAGTACTTC. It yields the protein CASSPPETNYEQYF.

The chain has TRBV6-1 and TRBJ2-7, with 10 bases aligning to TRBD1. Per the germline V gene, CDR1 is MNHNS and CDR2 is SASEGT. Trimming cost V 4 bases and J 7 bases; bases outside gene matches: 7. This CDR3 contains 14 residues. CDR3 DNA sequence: TGTGCCAGCAGTGCCGGGACAGGGGTAGGAGAGCAGTACTTC. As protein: CASSAGTGVGEQYF.

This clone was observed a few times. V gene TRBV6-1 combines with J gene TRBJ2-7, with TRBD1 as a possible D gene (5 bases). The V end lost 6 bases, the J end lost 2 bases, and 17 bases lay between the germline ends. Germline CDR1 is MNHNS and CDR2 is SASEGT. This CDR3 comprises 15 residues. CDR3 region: CASRGLGQSTYEQYF. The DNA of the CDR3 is TGTGCCAGCAGAGGGTTGGGGCAGTCTACCTACGAGCAGTACTTC.

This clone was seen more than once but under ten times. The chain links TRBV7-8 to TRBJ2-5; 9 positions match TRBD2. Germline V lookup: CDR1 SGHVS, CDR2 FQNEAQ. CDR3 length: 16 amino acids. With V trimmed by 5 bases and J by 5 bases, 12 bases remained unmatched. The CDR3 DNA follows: TGTGCCAGCAGCCGCATACTCCTAGCGGGAAGGGAGACCCAGTACTTC. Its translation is CASSRILLAGRETQYF. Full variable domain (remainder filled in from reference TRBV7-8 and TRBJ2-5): GAGVSQSPRYKVAKRGQDVALRCDPISGHVSLFWYQQALGQGPEFLTYFQNEAQLDKSGLPSDRFFAERPEGSVSTLKIQRTQQEDSAVYLCASSRILLAGRETQYFGPGTRLLVL.

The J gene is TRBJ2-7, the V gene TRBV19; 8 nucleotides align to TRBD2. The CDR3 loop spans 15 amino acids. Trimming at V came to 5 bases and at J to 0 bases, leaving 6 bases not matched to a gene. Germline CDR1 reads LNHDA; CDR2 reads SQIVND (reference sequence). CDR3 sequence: CASSPGLDSSYEQYF. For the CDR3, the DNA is TGTGCCAGTAGTCCGGGACTAGACAGCTCCTACGAGCAGTACTTC.

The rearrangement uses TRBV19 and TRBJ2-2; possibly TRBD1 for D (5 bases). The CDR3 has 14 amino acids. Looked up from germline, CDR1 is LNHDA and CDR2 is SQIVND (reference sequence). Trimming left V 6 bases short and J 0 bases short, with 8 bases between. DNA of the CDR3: TGTGCCAGTAGGAGGACACCGAACACCGGGGAGCTGTTTTTT. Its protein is CASRRTPNTGELFF.

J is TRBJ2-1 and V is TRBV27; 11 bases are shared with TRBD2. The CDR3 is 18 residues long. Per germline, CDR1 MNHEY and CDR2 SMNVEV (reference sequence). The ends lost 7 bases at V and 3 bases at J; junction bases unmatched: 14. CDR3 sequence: CASTLLSLAGGSYNEQFF. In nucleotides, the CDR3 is TGTGCCAGCACCCTTTTGTCCCTAGCGGGAGGTAGCTACAATGAGCAGTTCTTC.